Below, 15 T cell receptor beta chains from the same sample are listed, as sequenced in a study of PD-1 blockade in classical Hodgkin lymphoma. Time point meaning: cycle 4 day 1 (C4D1), after six to seven weeks of nivolumab. With no exception, relapse followed autologous stem cell transplantation in all patients, and brentuximab vedotin exposure varied. Assay used: immunoSEQ multiplex PCR; TCRdb lists only in-frame clones, some missing. Of tens of thousands of clones listed, roughly 78% are singletons. Sequences were derived from peripheral blood mononuclear cells (PBMCs), sampled before the fourth cycle of nivolumab. These receptors all stem from a human donor with classical Hodgkin lymphoma.

V gene TRBV7-9 combines with J gene TRBJ1-1, with D possibly being TRBD1 (5 bases). Trimming shortened V by 2 bases and J by 4 bases, and 11 bases separated the two germline ends. CDR1 and CDR2 from the germline V gene are SEHNR and FQNEAQ (reference sequence). The CDR3 is 14 amino acids. CDR3 coding DNA: TGTGCCAGCAGCTTAACAGGAGGAGCCACTGAAGCTTTCTTT. Protein: CASSLTGGATEAFF. The complete variable domain, with remaining parts taken from reference TRBV7-9 and TRBJ1-1, reads DTGVSQNPRHKITKRGQNVTFRCDPISEHNRLYWYRQTLGQGPEFLTYFQNEAQLEKSRLLSDRFSAERPKGSFSTLEIQRTEQGDSAMYLCASSLTGGATEAFFGQGTRLTVV.

V and J are TRBV11-2 and TRBJ2-5, with TRBD1 matching 7 bases. The junction had 8 bases not matched to a gene; V was cut back by 5 bases and J by 5 bases. Germline V CDR1 and CDR2: SGHAT, FQNNGV. CDR3 size: 14 residues. The DNA for the CDR3 is TGTGCCAGCAGCGGCGATACAGGGGACGAGACCCAGTACTTC. It yields the protein CASSGDTGDETQYF.

V and J are TRBV5-4 and TRBJ1-1; D is ambiguous. The CDR3 has 12 residues. Trimming took 4 bases from V and 3 from J, leaving 7 bases between them. CDR1 is SGHNT and CDR2 is YYREEE in the germline V gene (reference sequence). The CDR3 reads CASSVGYTEAFF. CDR3 nucleotide sequence: TGTGCCAGCAGCGTGGGTTACACTGAAGCTTTCTTT.

The chain links TRBV5-4 to TRBJ2-2; D is tentatively TRBD1 or TRBD2 (5 bases each). The CDR3 has 16 residues. Germline lookup yields CDR1 SGHNT and CDR2 YYREEE (reference sequence). Trimming pared 0 bases from V and 5 bases from J, leaving 14 bases between. The CDR3 DNA follows: TGTGCCAGCAGCTTGGGGGGGAGACTCTATACCGGGGAGCTGTTTTTT. This gives the protein CASSLGGRLYTGELFF.

Concerning this clone itself: Other DNA sequences in this sample translate to the same CDR3. This chain connects TRBV5-1 to TRBJ2-1, with D unresolved. The germline V and J ends were trimmed by 0 bases and 4 bases, with 5 bases remaining between them. From germline, CDR1 is SGHRS and CDR2 YFSETQ. The CDR3 loop spans 13 amino acids. CDR3 sequence: CASSLGFYNEQFF. The CDR3 DNA is TGCGCCAGCAGCTTGGGCTTTTACAATGAGCAGTTCTTC.

The chain employs TRBV30 and TRBJ2-1, with 13 bases aligning to TRBD2. Germline trimming cut 5 bases from V and 8 bases from J; bases unmatched to any gene: 9. CDR3 length: 15 amino acids. Germline CDR1 is GTSNPN and CDR2 is SVGIG (reference sequence). The CDR3 bases are TGTGCCTGGGAGCGACTAGCGGGAGGACCGGATGAGCAGTTCTTC. Its protein is CAWERLAGGPDEQFF.

The sample holds a few counts of this clone. J is TRBJ1-5 and V is TRBV7-9; D is uncertain. This CDR3 is built from 12 residues. Germline CDR1 and CDR2: SEHNR and FQNEAQ (reference sequence). Trimming pared 1 base from V and 7 bases from J, leaving 5 bases between. In DNA form, the CDR3 reads TGTGCCAGCAGCTTAGTAGAGCAGCCCCAGCATTTT. It translates to CASSLVEQPQHF.

The CDR3 DNA sequence: TGTGCCAGCAGCTTAGAGGGGATGTACAATGAGCAGTTCTTC. Encoded protein: CASSLEGMYNEQFF. The chain combines TRBV13 with TRBJ2-1; tentatively, D is TRBD1 (5 bases). The germline CDR1 and CDR2 sequences are PRHDT and FYEKMQ (reference sequence). Trimming took off 1 base at V and 4 bases at J, with 8 bases between the two ends. CDR3 length equals 14 residues.

The CDR3 DNA sequence: TGTGCCAGCAGTGCCCGGGACGGCCACTACGAGCAGTACTTC. This encodes CASSARDGHYEQYF. The rearrangement uses TRBV2 and TRBJ2-7; possibly TRBD1 or TRBD2 for D (5 bases each). CDR1 SNHLY and CDR2 FYNNEI come from the germline V gene. The length of the CDR3 is 14 residues. Trimming cost V 4 bases and J 3 bases, with 13 bases left between them.

This sequence joins TRBV28 and TRBJ1-2, with D possibly matching TRBD1 (5 bases). The germline V and J ends were trimmed by 2 bases and 5 bases, with 12 bases remaining between them. Germline CDR1 and CDR2: MDHEN and SYDVKM. The CDR3 length is 14 residues. This chain's CDR3 is CASSLPLRAYGYTF. The CDR3 bases are TGTGCCAGCAGTTTACCCCTCAGGGCTTATGGCTACACCTTC.

V is TRBV2 and J is TRBJ1-3; no clear D gene. There are 15 residues in the CDR3. Germline assignment: CDR1 SNHLY and CDR2 FYNNEI. V lost 4 bases and J lost 4, with 14 bases in between. CDR3 bases: TGTGCCAGCAGTGTAAGCACTTTTCGAGGAAACACCATATATTTT. Its protein product is CASSVSTFRGNTIYF.

The J gene is TRBJ2-2, the V gene TRBV10-3, with 9 nucleotides matching TRBD2. Germline V gives CDR1 ENHRY, CDR2 SYGVKD. V was clipped by 3 bases and J by 8 bases; unmatched bases: 7. This CDR3 spans 15 amino acids. In DNA, the CDR3 is TGTGCCATCAGTGAATTTAGCGGGAGTTCAGGGGAGCTGTTTTTT. Translating gives CAISEFSGSSGELFF.

This clone came up a few times. This rearrangement joins TRBV6-5 to TRBJ2-6; D not resolved. The CDR3 totals 15 residues. Trimming removed 4 bases from V and 0 bases from J, with 7 bases in between. Looked up from germline, CDR1 is MNHEY and CDR2 is SVGAGI. The CDR3 here is CASSWSSSGANVLTF. CDR3 nucleotides: TGTGCCAGCAGTTGGTCAAGCTCTGGGGCCAACGTCCTGACTTTC.

This clone was picked up many times. The identical CDR3 is also encoded by other nucleotide sequences in the sample. The chain couples TRBV4-2 to TRBJ2-3, with 12 bases lining up with TRBD2. The CDR3 consists of 16 residues. CDR1 is LGHNA and CDR2 is YNFKEQ in the germline V gene. The trim removed 4 bases at V and 1 base at J, leaving 3 bases unmatched. CDR3 nucleotides: TGTGCCAGCAGCCCGCGACTAGCGGGGGGCACAGATACGCAGTATTTT. This encodes CASSPRLAGGTDTQYF.

The chain links TRBV5-4 to TRBJ1-1, with TRBD1 matching 10 bases. CDR3 length: 14 amino acids. The trim removed 3 bases at V and 1 base at J, leaving 0 bases unmatched. Germline V CDR1 and CDR2: SGHNT, YYREEE (reference sequence). The CDR3 here is CASSWDRGNTEAFF. CDR3 bases: TGTGCCAGCAGCTGGGACAGGGGGAACACTGAAGCTTTCTTT.